The 13 T cell receptor beta chains given below trace back to one sample, sequenced in a study of T-cell memory formation after mild COVID-19. TCRdb called the 5' RACE reads again in MiXCR, with one record for every CDR3 protein. Of a few hundred thousand distinct CDR3 sequences listed, over 8.5% are singletons. The specimen was PBMCs or a T cell subset sorted from them (not recorded which). Source of these receptors: a man younger than 35 who had mild COVID-19 (a few samples of this study predate the infection). Cell type and time point are not known.

This clonotype was recorded many times. This chain joins TRBV12-3 or TRBV12-4 and TRBJ1-2; 7 bases line up with TRBD1. J lost 4 bases, V lost 5 bases, and 1 base had no gene match. This CDR3 is 12 amino acids long. CDR3 region: CASSNRGYGYTF. DNA of the CDR3: TGTGCCAGCAGTAACAGGGGCTATGGCTACACCTTC.

The chain couples TRBV3-1 to TRBJ2-7, with a tentative D call TRBD2 (5 bases). This CDR3 comprises 13 residues. V dropped 1 base and J dropped 3 bases, with 7 bases sitting between them. Germline V gene sequence: CDR1 LGHDT, CDR2 YNNKEL (reference sequence). CDR3 sequence reads: CASSQVGVYEQYF. As DNA, the CDR3 is TGTGCCAGCAGCCAAGTCGGGGTCTACGAGCAGTACTTC.

This chain links TRBV6-2 or TRBV6-3 with TRBJ2-1; 7 nucleotides align to TRBD2. Looked up from germline, CDR1 is MNHEY and CDR2 is SVGEGT. V was pared by 4 bases and J by 7 bases, with 10 bases of the junction left unmatched. There are 15 residues in the CDR3. The CDR3 region has the DNA TGTGCCAGCAGTTTTTGGAGCGGGGCACCAAATGAGCAGTTCTTC. Translation gives CASSFWSGAPNEQFF.

The chain carries TRBV29-1 and TRBJ1-1; no clear D gene. Germline CDR1 is SQVTM and CDR2 is ANQGSEA. The CDR3 extends over 12 amino acids. V was clipped by 1 base and J by 7 bases, with 10 bases between them. The CDR3 bases are TGCAGCGTTGAAGGGTATGGGAGTGAAGCTTTCTTT. Its translation: CSVEGYGSEAFF.

The chain is built from TRBV20-1 and TRBJ2-7, with 9 bases identical to TRBD1. This CDR3 comprises 17 residues. In germline, CDR1 is DFQATT, CDR2 SNEGSKA (reference sequence). Trimming removed 5 bases from V and 2 bases from J; junction bases left unmatched: 16. The CDR3 sequence: CSAPPGTGMIGAYEQYV. The CDR3 DNA reads as TGCAGTGCTCCTCCAGGGACAGGGATGATCGGGGCCTACGAGCAGTACGTC.

The sample holds a few counts of this clonotype. The chain links TRBV5-1 to TRBJ2-3; D not certain. V was trimmed by 3 bases and J by 4 bases, leaving 12 bases between them. The CDR3 sequence is 14 residues long. In germline, CDR1 is SGHRS, CDR2 YFSETQ. The CDR3 region is CASSSSFVADTQYF. In DNA form, the CDR3 reads TGCGCCAGCAGCTCTAGTTTCGTGGCAGATACGCAGTATTTT.

V is TRBV14 and J is TRBJ2-1; D is unresolved. Trimming shortened V by 4 bases and J by 6 bases, and 10 bases separated the two germline ends. This CDR3 spans 13 amino acids. CDR1 is SGHDN and CDR2 is FVKESK in the germline V gene. The CDR3 loop reads CASSPLERNEQFF. CDR3 DNA sequence: TGTGCCAGCAGCCCCCTTGAGCGCAATGAGCAGTTCTTC.

This clonotype came up many times. The CDR3 nucleotides read TGCGCCAGCAGCTTGGGGGGCTTCACTGAAGCTTTCTTT. Amino acid sequence: CASSLGGFTEAFF. The gene calls are TRBV5-1 and TRBJ1-1; possibly TRBD1 for D (5 bases). The germline V and J ends were trimmed by 0 bases and 4 bases, with 7 bases remaining between them. The CDR3 spans 13 residues. Germline loops: CDR1 SGHRS, CDR2 YFSETQ.

This clonotype was seen a few times. The chain combines TRBV4-1 with TRBJ2-7; no clear D. This CDR3 comprises 17 residues. Germline V lookup: CDR1 MGHRA, CDR2 YSYEKL. V was pared by 1 base and J by 0 bases, with 16 bases between. The CDR3 here is CASSQGPTSSSSYEQYF. CDR3 bases: TGCGCCAGCAGCCAAGGCCCCACCAGTTCTAGCTCCTACGAGCAGTACTTC.

This clonotype occurred a few times. The chain uses TRBV5-1 and TRBJ1-2; D not certain. Deletions cut 0 bases from V and 4 bases from J, with 10 bases between. This CDR3 comprises 14 residues. From germline, CDR1 is SGHRS and CDR2 YFSETQ. Here the CDR3 DNA reads TGCGCCAGCAGCTTGGCCGGCGTGTCCTATGGCTACACCTTC. As protein: CASSLAGVSYGYTF.

The sample holds many counts of this clonotype. A read error may produce the germline difference seen at one junction end. The chain recombines TRBV9 with TRBJ2-3; D is possibly TRBD2 (5 bases). Per germline, CDR1 SGDLS and CDR2 YYNGEE. CDR3 size: 12 residues. CDR3 DNA: TGCGCCAGCAGCGTTGGACTGGATACGCAGTATTTT. Residues: CASSVGLDTQYF.

This clonotype turned up a few times. J is TRBJ1-1 and V is TRBV27; no reliable D call. Germline-derived CDR1 and CDR2 are MNHEY and SMNVEV (reference sequence). V gave up 6 bases and J gave up 1 base, with 15 bases separating them. This CDR3 comprises 15 residues. The CDR3 DNA reads TGTGCCAGCAGGTCTTGGGGTCCGGGGAACACTGAAGCTTTCTTT. It translates to CASRSWGPGNTEAFF.

The chain employs TRBV7-2 and TRBJ2-3; D is ambiguous. Looked up from germline, CDR1 is SGHTA and CDR2 is FQGNSA. The CDR3 has 15 residues. V lost 1 base to trimming and J lost 1 base, with 9 bases between them. The CDR3 bases are TGTGCCAGCAGCTTAGGCCGGGTCCGCACAGATACGCAGTATTTT. Encoded protein: CASSLGRVRTDTQYF.